This T cell receptor (beta chain) was identified in a study of spatial heterogeneity in lung cancer (dated by TCRdb to between 2018 and 2021). Some background on the complete study: More beta-chain than alpha-chain transcripts were consistently detected, likely reflecting higher beta-chain transcript abundance. In non-small cell lung cancer, the study made a quantitative comparison of TCR alpha and beta repertoires among multiple tumor regions, matched nontumor lung and blood. Nonsynonymous mutation counts, determined by whole-exome sequencing of tumor tissue, were related to TCR repertoire features. Both alpha and beta chains were TCR-sequenced in approximately 200 tumor regions, approximately 67 matched nontumor lung samples and around 54 PBMC samples obtained at surgery. In the raw uncorrected reads, each unique combination of TCR and UMI appeared more than ten times on average.

Study-level results and caveats: Confirming at a functional level the hypothesis that regional TCRs recognize regional mutations was considered to require additional single-cell paired TCR alpha and beta sequencing. Ubiquitous expanded tumor TCRs were detected in blood more often at tumor resection than at routine follow-up.

Per the publication, the time point label means: sample taken at primary tumor resection. TCR sequencing used whole RNA extracted from tumor and nontumor lung tissue, or from cryopreserved PBMC samples, without cell sorting. Donors were 70 or so patients with early-stage, untreated non-small cell lung cancer from the lung TRACERx cohort. Only patients with enough RNA available from two or more tumor regions were chosen for TCR sequencing. The method was 5' RACE. The reads were generated on a NextSeq 500. The TCR library protocol attached a unique molecular identifier to each TCR cDNA molecule to allow correction of PCR and sequencing errors. Per the source publication's procedure: TCR identification, UMI-based error correction and CDR3 extraction were all carried out with Decombinator tools. TCRs above a frequency of 2 per 1,000, corresponding to the top 1% of the tumor frequency distribution, were defined as expanded. Each repertoire was subsampled 100 times to 5,000 TCRs, after which Renyi diversity was computed with the R vegan package. CDR3 similarity networks were constructed using string-kernel similarity of amino acid triplets, with links drawn between CDR3s whose pairwise similarity was above 0.82. TCRdb reanalyzed the raw reads on its own, using fastp at Q25 for trimming and MiXCR for clone calling, and kept in-frame beta chains. Records with the same CDR3 protein are collapsed into one entry carrying the most frequent genes and DNA. What appears here as the V and J calls and clone size reflects TCRdb's work, not the paper's. This sample is represented by approximately 25,000 distinct CDR3 sequences; approximately 6.6% of them were singletons. The top ten hold roughly an eighth of the sample.

The CDR3 spans 16 residues, from the cysteine through the phenylalanine. This entry keeps only the CDR3 DNA: 48 bases, framed from base 1. At the junction V is shortened by 0 bases and J by 7 bases, with 17 bases in between. CDR1 SGDLS and CDR2 YYNGEE are derived from the germline V gene. This clonotype has ten or more counts. Its antigen remains unidentified. Base qualities were left out, and no much larger clone turns up one base away. This TCR came from a male donor with early-stage non-small cell lung cancer. The sequencing here drew on PBMCs, taken at surgery. The V and J segments used are TRBV9 and TRBJ2-1, with a tentative D call of TRBD1 or TRBD2, each matching 5 bases. The CDR3 in this case is CASSVGGSALGNEQFF. The nucleotides are TGTGCCAGCAGCGTAGGGGGGAGCGCCTTAGGGAATGAGCAGTTCTTC.